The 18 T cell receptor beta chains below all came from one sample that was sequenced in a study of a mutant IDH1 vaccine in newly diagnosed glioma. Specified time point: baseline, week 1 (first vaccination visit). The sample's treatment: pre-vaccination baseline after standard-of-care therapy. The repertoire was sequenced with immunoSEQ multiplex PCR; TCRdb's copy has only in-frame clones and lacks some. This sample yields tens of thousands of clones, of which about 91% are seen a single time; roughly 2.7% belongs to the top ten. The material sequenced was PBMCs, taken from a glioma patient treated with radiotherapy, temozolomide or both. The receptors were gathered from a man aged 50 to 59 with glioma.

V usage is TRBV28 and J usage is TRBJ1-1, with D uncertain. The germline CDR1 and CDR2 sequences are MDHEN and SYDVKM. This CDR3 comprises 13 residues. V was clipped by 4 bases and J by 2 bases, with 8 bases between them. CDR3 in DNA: TGTGCCAGCAGTTCCTTCCCAAACACTGAAGCTTTCTTT. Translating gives CASSSFPNTEAFF.

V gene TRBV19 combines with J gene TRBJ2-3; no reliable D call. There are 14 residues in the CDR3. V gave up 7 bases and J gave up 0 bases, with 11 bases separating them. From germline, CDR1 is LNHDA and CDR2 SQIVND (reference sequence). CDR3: CASKVGSSTDTQYF. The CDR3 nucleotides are TGTGCCAGTAAAGTCGGCTCTAGCACAGATACGCAGTATTTT.

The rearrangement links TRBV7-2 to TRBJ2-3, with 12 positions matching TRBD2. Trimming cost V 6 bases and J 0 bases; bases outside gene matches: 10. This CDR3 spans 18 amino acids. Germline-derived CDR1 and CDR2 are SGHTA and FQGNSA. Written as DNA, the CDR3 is TGTGCCAGCAGACCCACTAGCGGGGGGCCCCTTAGCACAGATACGCAGTATTTT. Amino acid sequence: CASRPTSGGPLSTDTQYF.

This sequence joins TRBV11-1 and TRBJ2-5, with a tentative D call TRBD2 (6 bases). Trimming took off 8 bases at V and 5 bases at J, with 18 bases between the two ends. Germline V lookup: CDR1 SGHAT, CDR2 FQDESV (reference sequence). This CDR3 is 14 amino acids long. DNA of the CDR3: TGTGCCAGCTCTCCGCGGGGTATAACGGAGACCCAGTACTTC. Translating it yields CASSPRGITETQYF.

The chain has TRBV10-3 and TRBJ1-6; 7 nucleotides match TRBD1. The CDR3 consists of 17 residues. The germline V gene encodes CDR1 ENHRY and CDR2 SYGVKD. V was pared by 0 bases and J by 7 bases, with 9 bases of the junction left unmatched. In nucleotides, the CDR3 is TGTGCCATCAGTGAGTCGACTGCAGGGGGGTGGAATTCACCCCTCCACTTT. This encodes CAISESTAGGWNSPLHF.

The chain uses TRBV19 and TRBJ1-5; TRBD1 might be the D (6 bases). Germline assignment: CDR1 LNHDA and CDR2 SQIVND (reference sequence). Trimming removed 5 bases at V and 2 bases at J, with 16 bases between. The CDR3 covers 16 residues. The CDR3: CASSVDSVNGNQPQHF. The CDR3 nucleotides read TGTGCCAGTAGTGTGGACAGCGTTAATGGCAATCAGCCCCAGCATTTT.

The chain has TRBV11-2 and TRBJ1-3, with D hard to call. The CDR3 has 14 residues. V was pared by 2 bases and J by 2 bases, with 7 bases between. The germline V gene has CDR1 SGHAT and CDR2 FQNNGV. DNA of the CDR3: TGTGCCAGCAGCTTAAGGGTTACTGGAAACACCATATATTTT. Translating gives CASSLRVTGNTIYF.

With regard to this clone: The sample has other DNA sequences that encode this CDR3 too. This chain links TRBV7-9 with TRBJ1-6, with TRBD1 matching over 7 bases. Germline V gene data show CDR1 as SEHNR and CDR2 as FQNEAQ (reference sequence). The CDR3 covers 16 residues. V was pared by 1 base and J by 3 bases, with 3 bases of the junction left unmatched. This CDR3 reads CASSLGQGFYNSPLHF. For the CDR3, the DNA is TGTGCCAGCAGCTTAGGACAGGGTTTCTATAATTCACCCCTCCACTTT.

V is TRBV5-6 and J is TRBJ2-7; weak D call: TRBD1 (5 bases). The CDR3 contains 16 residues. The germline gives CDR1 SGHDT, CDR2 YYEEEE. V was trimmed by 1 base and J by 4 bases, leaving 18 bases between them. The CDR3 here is CASSLFFGQGMYEQYF. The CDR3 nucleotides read TGTGCCAGCAGCTTGTTTTTCGGTCAGGGAATGTACGAGCAGTACTTC.

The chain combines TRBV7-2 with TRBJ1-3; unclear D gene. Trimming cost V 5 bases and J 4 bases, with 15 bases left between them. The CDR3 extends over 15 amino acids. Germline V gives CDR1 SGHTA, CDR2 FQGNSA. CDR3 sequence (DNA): TGTGCCAGCAGCCCGACGGGGTTGATAGGAAACACCATATATTTT. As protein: CASSPTGLIGNTIYF.

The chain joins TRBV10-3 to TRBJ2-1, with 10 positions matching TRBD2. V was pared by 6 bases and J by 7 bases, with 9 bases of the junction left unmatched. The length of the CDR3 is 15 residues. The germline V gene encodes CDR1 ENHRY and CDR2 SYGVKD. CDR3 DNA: TGTGCCATCAGGCTTCATGGACTAGCGGCTAATGAGCAGTTCTTC. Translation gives CAIRLHGLAANEQFF.

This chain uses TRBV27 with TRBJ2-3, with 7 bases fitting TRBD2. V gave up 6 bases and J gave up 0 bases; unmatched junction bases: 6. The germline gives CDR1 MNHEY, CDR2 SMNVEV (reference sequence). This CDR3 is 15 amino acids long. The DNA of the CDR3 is TGTGCCAGCAGAGCCGATAGCGGGAGCACAGATACGCAGTATTTT. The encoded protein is CASRADSGSTDTQYF.

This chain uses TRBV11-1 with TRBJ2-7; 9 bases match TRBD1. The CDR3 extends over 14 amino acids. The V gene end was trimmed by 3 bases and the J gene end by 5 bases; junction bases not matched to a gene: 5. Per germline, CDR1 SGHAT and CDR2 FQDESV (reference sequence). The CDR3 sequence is CASSFPGTGNEQYF. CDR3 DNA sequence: TGTGCCAGCAGCTTCCCCGGGACAGGGAACGAGCAGTACTTC.

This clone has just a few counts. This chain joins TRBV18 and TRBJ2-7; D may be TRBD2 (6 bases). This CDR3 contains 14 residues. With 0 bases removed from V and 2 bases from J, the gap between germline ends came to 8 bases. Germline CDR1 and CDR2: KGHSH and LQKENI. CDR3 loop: CASSPPGRTYEQYF. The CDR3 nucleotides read TGTGCCAGCTCACCACCAGGGAGGACCTACGAGCAGTACTTC.

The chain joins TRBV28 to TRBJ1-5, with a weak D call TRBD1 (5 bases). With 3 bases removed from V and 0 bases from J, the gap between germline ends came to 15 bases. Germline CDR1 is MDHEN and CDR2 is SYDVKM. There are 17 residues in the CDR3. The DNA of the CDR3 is TGTGCCAGCAGTTTTCTATGGGGCGGAGGTAGCAATCAGCCCCAGCATTTT. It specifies CASSFLWGGGSNQPQHF. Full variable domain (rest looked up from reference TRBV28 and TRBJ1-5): DVKVTQSSRYLVKRTGEKVFLECVQDMDHENMFWYRQDPGLGLRLIYFSYDVKMKEKGDIPEGYSVSREKKERFSLILESASTNQTSMYLCASSFLWGGGSNQPQHFGDGTRLSIL.

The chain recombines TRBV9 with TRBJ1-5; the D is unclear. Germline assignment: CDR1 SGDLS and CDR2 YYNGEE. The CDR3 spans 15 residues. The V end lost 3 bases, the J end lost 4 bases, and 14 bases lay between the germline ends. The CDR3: CASSASSVSNQPQHF. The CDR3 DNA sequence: TGTGCCAGCAGCGCGTCTTCTGTATCTAATCAGCCCCAGCATTTT.

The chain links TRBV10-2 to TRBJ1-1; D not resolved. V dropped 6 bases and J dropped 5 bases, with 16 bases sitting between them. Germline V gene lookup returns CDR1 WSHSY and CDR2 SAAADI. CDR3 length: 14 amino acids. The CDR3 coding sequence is TGCGCCAGCAGCCCGGGAGTCGAGGGAACTGAAGCTTTCTTT. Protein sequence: CASSPGVEGTEAFF.

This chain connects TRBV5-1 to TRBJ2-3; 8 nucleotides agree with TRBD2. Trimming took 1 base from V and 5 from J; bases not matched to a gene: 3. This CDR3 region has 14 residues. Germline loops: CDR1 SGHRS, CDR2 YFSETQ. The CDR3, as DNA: TGCGCCAGCAGCTTGCTGCTAGCGGGAGATACGCAGTATTTT. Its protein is CASSLLLAGDTQYF.